A single TCR beta chain is shown here with its context. TCRdb's copy holds only in-frame clones and misses some; the assay was immunoSEQ multiplex PCR. The sample contains 250,000 to 300,000 clones, around nine tenths of which appear only once. Enrolment of Seattle patients took place during active infection, and they were followed longitudinally. The entry originates in a study of blood T cell repertoires in COVID-19. CDR3 size: 13 residues. CDR1 is SGHTA and CDR2 is FQGTGA in the germline V gene. V lost 2 bases and J 3 bases, leaving 7 bases between the germline ends. The sequence derives from a woman in her 70s with COVID-19, enrolled during active disease. J is TRBJ1-1 and V is TRBV7-3, with D unclear. The specimen was peripheral blood. The CDR3 sequence is CASSLQAYTEAFF. The CDR3 region has the DNA TGTGCCAGCAGCTTACAGGCTTACACTGAAGCTTTCTTT.